This TCR beta chain was sequenced in a study of blood T cells in healthy people across ages. Germline CDR1 reads MDHEN; CDR2 reads SYDVKM. This CDR3 has 15 amino acids. Unmatched junction bases numbered 8, after V lost 6 bases and J lost 8 bases. Healthy Caucasian individuals from Russia aged roughly 6 to 100 were enrolled as donors. The second PCR ran roughly 6 to 11 cycles with a sample-barcoded 5' primer and J-beta primers. TCRdb used MiXCR to reprocess the 5' RACE reads, holding one entry per CDR3 protein. Of about 2 million distinct CDR3 sequences listed, around half are singletons. V gene TRBV28 combines with J gene TRBJ2-1; 12 bases map to TRBD2. Material: blood. The sequence came from a woman aged 40-49 years in good health. The CDR3 region is CASRSLAGGRHEQFF. In DNA, the CDR3 is TGTGCCAGCAGATCTCTAGCGGGAGGGCGCCATGAGCAGTTCTTC. Together with reference TRBV28 and TRBJ2-1, the CDR3 gives the full variable domain: DVKVTQSSRYLVKRTGEKVFLECVQDMDHENMFWYRQDPGLGLRLIYFSYDVKMKEKGDIPEGYSVSREKKERFSLILESASTNQTSMYLCASRSLAGGRHEQFFGPGTRLTVL.